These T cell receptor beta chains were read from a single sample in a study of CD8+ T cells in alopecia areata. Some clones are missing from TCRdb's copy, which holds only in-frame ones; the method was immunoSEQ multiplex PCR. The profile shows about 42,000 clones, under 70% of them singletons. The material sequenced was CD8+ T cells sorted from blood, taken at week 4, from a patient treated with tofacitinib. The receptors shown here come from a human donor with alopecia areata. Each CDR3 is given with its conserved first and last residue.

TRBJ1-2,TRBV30,CAWSVSGRGNGYTF
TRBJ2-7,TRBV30,CAWMVGREQYF
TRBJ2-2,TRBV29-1,CSALQGTGELFF
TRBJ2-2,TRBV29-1,CSVAKTGVTGELFF
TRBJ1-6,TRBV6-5,CASNSAGLSNSPLHF
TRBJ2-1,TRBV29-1,CSVEDPTFAQFF
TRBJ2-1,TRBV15,CATSRSALAGDKEQFF
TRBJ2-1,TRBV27,CASSLWTSGGAYNEQFF
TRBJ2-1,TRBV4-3,CASSQDGAGVFNEQFF
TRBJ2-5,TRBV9,CASSVSGAGPQETQYF
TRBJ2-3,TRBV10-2,CASSLTRDGRTDTQYF
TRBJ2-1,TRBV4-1,CASSPVPPSYNEQFF
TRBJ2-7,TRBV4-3,CASSPTRSYEQYF
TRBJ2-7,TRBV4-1,CASSPKLSAREQYF
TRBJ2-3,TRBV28,CASSVGLAISFEGTDTQYF
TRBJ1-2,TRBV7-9,CASSFSTGPNYGYTF
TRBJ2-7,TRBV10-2,CASSSSGTGDYEQYF
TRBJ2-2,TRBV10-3,CAISDGQGETGELFF
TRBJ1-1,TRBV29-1,CSVEDLYGQRGLNTEAFF
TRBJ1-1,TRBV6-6,CASSSMNTEAFF
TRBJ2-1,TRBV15,CATSRGGPDNEQFF
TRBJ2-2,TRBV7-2,CASSSRLAGGGELFF
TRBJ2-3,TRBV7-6,CASSLGFTSTDTQYF
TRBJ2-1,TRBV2,CASSDQTEFF
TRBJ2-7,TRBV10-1,CASSEDSSYEQYF
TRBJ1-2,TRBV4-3,CASSHEGGSINYGYTF
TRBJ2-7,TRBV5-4,CASSLVDLGGSYEQYF
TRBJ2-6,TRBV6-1,CASLTNSGANVLTF
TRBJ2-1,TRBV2,CASSERGGFDEQFF
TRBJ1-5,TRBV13,CASSLGGTVQHF
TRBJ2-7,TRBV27,CASSSELAGTGTYEQYF
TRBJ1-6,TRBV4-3,CASSQAQNSPLHF
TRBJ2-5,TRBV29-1,CSAFDGTQYF
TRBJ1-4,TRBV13,CASSDRGAGSTNEKLFF
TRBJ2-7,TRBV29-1,CSVRGGDSSYEQYF
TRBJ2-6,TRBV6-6,CASGTGGGGANVLTF
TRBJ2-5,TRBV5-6,CASSDHRDMETQYF
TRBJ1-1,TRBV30,CAWSRATNTEAFF
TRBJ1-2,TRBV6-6,CASMMPDGEWYTF